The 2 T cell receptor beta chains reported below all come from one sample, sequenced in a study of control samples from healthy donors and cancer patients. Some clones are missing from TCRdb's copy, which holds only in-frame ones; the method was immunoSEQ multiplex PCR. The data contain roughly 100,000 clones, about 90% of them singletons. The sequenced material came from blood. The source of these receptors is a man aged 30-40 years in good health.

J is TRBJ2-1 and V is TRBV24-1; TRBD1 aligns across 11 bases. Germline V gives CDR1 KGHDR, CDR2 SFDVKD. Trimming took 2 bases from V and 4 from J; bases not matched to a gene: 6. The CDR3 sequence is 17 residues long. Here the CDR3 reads CATSDSGTGGRYNEQFF. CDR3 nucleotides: TGTGCCACCAGTGATTCCGGGACAGGGGGTCGGTACAATGAGCAGTTCTTC.

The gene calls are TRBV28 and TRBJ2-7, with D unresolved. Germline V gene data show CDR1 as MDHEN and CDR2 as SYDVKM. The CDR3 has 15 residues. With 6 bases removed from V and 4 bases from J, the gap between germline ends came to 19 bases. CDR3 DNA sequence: TGTGCCAGCAGCCCAGTAAGCCTCTCTTCTTACGAGCAGTACTTC. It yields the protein CASSPVSLSSYEQYF. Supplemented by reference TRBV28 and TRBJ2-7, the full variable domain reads DVKVTQSSRYLVKRTGEKVFLECVQDMDHENMFWYRQDPGLGLRLIYFSYDVKMKEKGDIPEGYSVSREKKERFSLILESASTNQTSMYLCASSPVSLSSYEQYFGPGTRLTVT.